The T cell receptor (beta chain) under discussion was sequenced for a study of control samples from healthy donors and cancer patients. This clone is a singleton in its sample. Trimming shortened V by 0 bases and J by 8 bases, and 6 bases separated the two germline ends. Germline loops: CDR1 SGHRS, CDR2 YFSETQ. The CDR3 has 12 residues. The repertoire was sequenced with immunoSEQ multiplex PCR; TCRdb's copy has only in-frame clones and lacks some. The table has about 130,000 clones, just under 95% seen once; the top ten hold 3.6%. The sequence came from a man in his thirties or forties in good health. The chain recombines TRBV5-1 with TRBJ2-1, with D unresolved. Sequencing was carried out using blood. CDR3 bases: TGCGCCAGCAGCTTGGTGGTGGATGAGCAGTTCTTC. It codes for CASSLVVDEQFF.